One sample yielded the 2 T cell receptor beta chains listed below, sequenced in a study of shared clonotypes between healthy human individuals. Only in-frame clones appear in the TCRdb table, and some are missing; sequencing was by immunoSEQ multiplex PCR. The sample contains roughly 2 million clones, 85% to 95% of which appear only once. Sequenced material: naive CD4+ T cells sorted from blood. This sample's subset: CD45RA+ positively selected. The receptors were gathered from a man aged 18 to 29 in good health.

The CDR3: CASSAGATEETQYF. CDR3 DNA: TGCGCCAGCAGTGCTGGGGCTACGGAAGAGACCCAGTACTTC. The chain is built from TRBV10-2 and TRBJ2-5; tentative D call: TRBD1 (5 bases). Germline CDR1 is WSHSY and CDR2 is SAAADI. Trimming removed 4 bases at V and 3 bases at J, with 12 bases between. CDR3 length: 14 residues.

The chain couples TRBV15 to TRBJ1-2; weak D call: TRBD1 (5 bases). Trimming removed 2 bases at V and 5 bases at J, with 18 bases between. This CDR3 spans 16 amino acids. Germline lookup yields CDR1 LNHNV and CDR2 YYDKDF (reference sequence). CDR3 protein: CATSRSLGGEGYGYTF. For the CDR3, the DNA is TGTGCCACCAGCAGATCCCTAGGAGGGGAAGGATATGGCTACACCTTC. The full variable domain, with the rest looked up from reference TRBV15 and TRBJ1-2, is DAMVIQNPRYQVTQFGKPVTLSCSQTLNHNVMYWYQQKSSQAPKLLFHYYDKDFNNEADTPDNFQSRRPNTSFCFLDIRSPGLGDTAMYLCATSRSLGGEGYGYTFGSGTRLTVV.